This T cell receptor (beta chain) was sequenced for a study of blood T cell repertoires in COVID-19. On the study more broadly: T cells, B-cell-depleted T cells, or PBMCs provided the cDNA or gDNA that served as material.

Germline assignment: CDR1 SEHNR and CDR2 FQNEAQ (reference sequence). Trimming cost V 3 bases and J 10 bases, with 9 bases left between them. The CDR3 spans 11 residues. Authors' processing steps: Amplification from reference gene primers served as the basis for estimated nucleated cell counts. This table comes from immunoSEQ multiplex PCR, and its TCRdb copy is limited to in-frame clones, with some not included. V, J and clone size were drawn from that table, and D and trimming were deduced from the DNA. This sample has around 110,000 clones, with approximately 82% found just once. This clone was detected once.

The chain has TRBV7-9 and TRBJ2-5, with D possibly matching TRBD2 (5 bases). The receptor comes from a man aged 70-80 years with active or convalescent COVID-19. The sequencing sample was made of peripheral blood. CDR3 amino acids: CASSLEVVQYF. The CDR3 DNA follows: TGTGCCAGCAGCTTGGAGGTGGTCCAGTACTTC.